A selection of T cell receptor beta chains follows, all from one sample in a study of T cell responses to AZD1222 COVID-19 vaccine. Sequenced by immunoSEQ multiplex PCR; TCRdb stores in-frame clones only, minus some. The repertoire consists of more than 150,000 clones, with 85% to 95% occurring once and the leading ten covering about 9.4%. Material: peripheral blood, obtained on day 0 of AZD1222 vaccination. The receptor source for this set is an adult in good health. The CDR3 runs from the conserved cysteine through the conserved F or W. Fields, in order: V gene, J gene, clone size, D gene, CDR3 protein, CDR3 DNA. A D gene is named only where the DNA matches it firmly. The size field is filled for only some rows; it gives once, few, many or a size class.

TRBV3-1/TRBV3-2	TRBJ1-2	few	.	CASQRSDYGYTF	TGTGCCAGCCAGAGGTCCGACTATGGCTACACCTTC
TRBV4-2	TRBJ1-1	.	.	CASSQGTVNTEAFF	TGTGCCAGCAGCCAGGGGACGGTGAACACTGAAGCTTTCTTT
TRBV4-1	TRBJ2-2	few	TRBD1	CASSQRTGGTGELFF	TGCGCCAGCAGCCAAAGGACAGGGGGAACCGGGGAGCTGTTTTTT
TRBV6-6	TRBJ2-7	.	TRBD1	CASSRGQGYEQYF	TGTGCCAGCAGCCGGGGACAGGGATACGAGCAGTACTTC
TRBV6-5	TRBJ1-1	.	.	CASSPPGLVGTEAFF	TGTGCCAGCAGTCCCCCGGGGCTGGTAGGGACTGAAGCTTTCTTT
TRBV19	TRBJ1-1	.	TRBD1	CASWNTGVGNTEAFF	TGTGCCAGTTGGAACACAGGGGTAGGGAACACTGAAGCTTTCTTT
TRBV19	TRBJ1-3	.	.	CASSMQRGRSGNTIYF	TGTGCCAGTAGTATGCAGAGGGGTCGTTCGGGAAACACCATATATTTT
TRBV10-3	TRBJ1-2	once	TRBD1	CASGQGENYGYTF	TGTGCCAGCGGACAGGGGGAGAACTATGGCTACACCTTC
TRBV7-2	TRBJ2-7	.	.	CASSFGRDSYEQYF	TGTGCCAGCAGCTTCGGGCGGGACTCCTACGAGCAGTACTTC
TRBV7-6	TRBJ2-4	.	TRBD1	CASSSTGGPDIQYF	TGTGCCAGCAGCTCAACAGGGGGCCCGGACATTCAGTACTTC
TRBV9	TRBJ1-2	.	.	CASSVGDPSYGYTF	TGTGCCAGCAGCGTAGGAGACCCAAGCTATGGCTACACCTTC
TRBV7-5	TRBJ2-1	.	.	CARQRGGRVNEQFF	TGTGCCAGGCAGCGAGGCGGGAGGGTCAATGAGCAGTTCTTC
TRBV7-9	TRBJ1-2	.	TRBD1	CASSSRQGRYGYTF	TGTGCCAGCAGCTCACGACAGGGGCGCTATGGCTACACCTTC
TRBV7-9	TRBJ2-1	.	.	CASKGENHNEQFF	TGTGCCAGCAAGGGGGAGAATCACAATGAGCAGTTCTTC
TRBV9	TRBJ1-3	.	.	CASSVATGNTIYF	TGTGCCAGCAGCGTAGCTACTGGAAACACCATATATTTT
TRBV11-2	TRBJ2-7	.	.	CASSLNRAAYEQYF	TGTGCCAGCAGCTTGAACAGGGCCGCCTACGAGCAGTACTTC
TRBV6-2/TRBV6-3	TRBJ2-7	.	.	CASSYDSFHSHPYYEQYF	TGTGCCAGCAGTTATGACTCGTTCCATAGTCACCCCTACTACGAGCAGTACTTC
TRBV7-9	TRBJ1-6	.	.	CASSLGSTANSPLHF	TGTGCCAGCAGCTTAGGGTCGACAGCAAATTCACCCCTCCACTTT
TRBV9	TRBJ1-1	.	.	CASSGGQNTEAFF	TGTGCCAGCAGCGGGGGACAGAACACTGAAGCTTTCTTT
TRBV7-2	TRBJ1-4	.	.	CASSLSRLRGEKLFF	TGTGCCAGCAGTCTTAGTCGCCTTCGGGGTGAAAAACTGTTTTTT
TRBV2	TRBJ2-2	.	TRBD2	CASRSGRDSPPGELFF	TGTGCCAGCAGATCAGGGAGGGACTCCCCCCCCGGGGAGCTGTTTTTT
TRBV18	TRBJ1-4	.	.	CASSATPVGTELFF	TGTGCCAGCTCAGCCACGCCAGTGGGCACGGAACTGTTTTTT
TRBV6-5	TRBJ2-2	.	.	CASSPRTYTGELFF	TGTGCCAGCAGTCCCCGGACGTACACCGGGGAGCTGTTTTTT
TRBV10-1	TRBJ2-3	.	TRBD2	CASSESGGGQYF	TGCGCCAGCAGTGAGTCGGGCGGGGGGCAGTATTTT
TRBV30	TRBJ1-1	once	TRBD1	CALDRGGGTEAFF	TGTGCCTTGGACAGGGGAGGCGGCACTGAAGCTTTCTTT
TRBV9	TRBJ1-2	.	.	CASSADINYGYTF	TGTGCCAGCAGCGCCGATATTAACTATGGCTACACCTTC
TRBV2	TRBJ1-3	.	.	CASSAYSGREAYTIYF	TGTGCCAGCAGCGCTTACTCGGGCAGGGAGGCATACACCATATATTTT
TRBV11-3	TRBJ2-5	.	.	CASSLGGQGGQETQYF	TGTGCCAGCAGCTTGGGCGGGCAGGGAGGCCAAGAGACCCAGTACTTC
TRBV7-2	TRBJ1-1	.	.	CASSFRRGIEAFF	TGTGCCAGCAGCTTCCGGCGCGGAATTGAAGCTTTCTTT
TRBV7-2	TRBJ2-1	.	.	CASSLDSPNEQFF	TGTGCCAGCAGCTTAGACAGCCCCAATGAGCAGTTCTTC
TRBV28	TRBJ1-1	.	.	CASSLGHLTEAEAFF	TGTGCCAGCAGTTTGGGACACCTAACCGAGGCTGAAGCTTTCTTT
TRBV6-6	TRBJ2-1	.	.	CAGGSYNEQFF	TGTGCCGGCGGCTCCTACAATGAGCAGTTCTTC
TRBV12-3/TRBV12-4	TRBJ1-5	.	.	CASSLGGSQPQHF	TGTGCCAGCAGTTTAGGAGGAAGTCAGCCCCAGCATTTT
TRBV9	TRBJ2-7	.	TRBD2	CASSVTRTSGLYEQYF	TGTGCCAGCAGCGTTACCCGGACTAGCGGGTTGTACGAGCAGTACTTC
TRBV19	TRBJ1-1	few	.	CASSINRNTEAFF	TGTGCCAGTAGTATCAACAGGAACACTGAAGCTTTCTTT
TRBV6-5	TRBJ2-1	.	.	CASRGGRSSYNEQFF	TGTGCCAGCAGGGGGGGCAGGAGCTCCTACAATGAGCAGTTCTTC
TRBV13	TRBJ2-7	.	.	CASSLPGATRAYEQYF	TGTGCCAGCAGCTTACCTGGGGCCACTCGCGCCTACGAGCAGTACTTC
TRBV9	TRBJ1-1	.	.	CASSPPLLGAFF	TGTGCCAGCAGCCCCCCTTTGTTGGGTGCTTTCTTT
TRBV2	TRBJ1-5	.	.	CASSKESNQPQHF	TGTGCCAGCAGTAAGGAGAGCAATCAGCCCCAGCATTTT
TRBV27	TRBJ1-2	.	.	CASTTFIRVLSNYGYTF	TGTGCCAGTACAACCTTTATCCGGGTGCTATCTAACTATGGCTACACCTTC
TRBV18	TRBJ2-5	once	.	CASSKGGYETQYF	TGTGCCAGCTCAAAAGGAGGATATGAGACCCAGTACTTC
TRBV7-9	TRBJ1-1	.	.	CASSLAEGGTEAFF	TGTGCCAGCAGCTTAGCCGAGGGTGGCACTGAAGCTTTCTTT
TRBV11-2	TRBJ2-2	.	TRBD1	CASTRDRGPGTGELFF	TGTGCCAGCACCCGGGACAGGGGCCCGGGGACCGGGGAGCTGTTTTTT